The 11 T cell receptor beta chains below were found in one sample sequenced in a study of cytomegalovirus exposure and HLA in healthy donors. The study ran its PCR with 60 Vbeta and 13 Jbeta primers. The method was immunoSEQ multiplex PCR; TCRdb's version includes in-frame clones alone and lacks a portion of them. Of more than 150,000 clones in the sample, 84% were seen once. Specimen: PBMCs. The receptors shown here come from a boy younger than 18 in good health and CMV-seronegative.

A single count supports this clone. The V call is TRBV10-2, the J call TRBJ2-7; 8 positions match TRBD1. The CDR3 has 14 residues. Losses at the gene ends were 0 bases for V and 4 bases for J; bases not matched to a gene: 2. Germline lookup yields CDR1 WSHSY and CDR2 SAAADI. The CDR3 is CASSESGQGYEQYF. The CDR3 DNA reads as TGCGCCAGCAGTGAGTCTGGACAGGGTTACGAGCAGTACTTC.

As DNA, the CDR3 is TGTGCCAGCAGCGCCGCGGGGACAGCATCCTGGGATTCACCCCTCCACTTT. Its translation: CASSAAGTASWDSPLHF. J is TRBJ1-6 and V is TRBV9, with 7 bases fitting TRBD1. The CDR3 has 17 residues. The V and J ends lost 3 bases and 8 bases, in that order; junction bases with no gene match: 14. Germline CDR1 and CDR2: SGDLS and YYNGEE.

The CDR3 nucleotides read TGTGCCAGTAGTGCGCACTCCCTCGGCGGAGGCCCCTACAATGAGCAGTTCTTC. The encoded protein is CASSAHSLGGGPYNEQFF. The chain is built from TRBV19 and TRBJ2-1, with a possible D match to TRBD2 (5 bases). CDR3 size: 18 residues. V was shortened by 5 bases and J by 2 bases, with 22 bases between the two germline ends. Germline CDR1 reads LNHDA; CDR2 reads SQIVND (reference sequence).

This clone was counted only a few times. The chain carries TRBV9 and TRBJ1-6; 7 bases fit TRBD1. Germline V gene lookup returns CDR1 SGDLS and CDR2 YYNGEE. V lost 4 bases, J lost 11 bases, and 9 bases stayed unmatched. The CDR3 loop spans 14 amino acids. This CDR3 is CASSPTGSMTPLHF. In DNA, the CDR3 is TGTGCCAGCAGCCCGACAGGGAGTATGACACCCCTCCACTTT.

This chain links TRBV2 with TRBJ2-3; D call uncertain. CDR1 and CDR2 from the germline V gene are SNHLY and FYNNEI. The CDR3 totals 12 residues. With 3 bases removed from V and 7 bases from J, the gap between germline ends came to 8 bases. In DNA form, the CDR3 reads TGTGCCAGCAGTGACTTAGACTATACGCAGTATTTT. It codes for CASSDLDYTQYF.

The chain joins TRBV2 to TRBJ1-2, with TRBD1 as a possible D gene (6 bases). This CDR3 region has 14 residues. Between the trimmed V and J ends, which lost 8 bases and 2 bases, there was a span of 15 bases. Germline CDR1 and CDR2: SNHLY and FYNNEI. CDR3 amino acids: CASVGAASNYGYTF. The DNA for the CDR3 is TGTGCCAGCGTGGGGGCAGCATCCAACTATGGCTACACCTTC.

This clone appeared a single time. The genes are TRBV4-1 and TRBJ2-3, with 8 bases fitting TRBD2. The V gene's germline CDR1 is MGHRA and CDR2 YSYEKL. This CDR3 has 16 residues. The trim removed 0 bases at V and 4 bases at J, leaving 6 bases unmatched. The CDR3 reads CASSQDGAGGADTQYF. As DNA, the CDR3 is TGCGCCAGCAGCCAAGATGGGGCCGGGGGGGCAGATACGCAGTATTTT.

J is TRBJ1-5 and V is TRBV29-1; the match to TRBD1 covers 9 bases. The CDR3 has 15 amino acids. Germline V gene data show CDR1 as SQVTM and CDR2 as ANQGSEA. With 3 bases clipped from V and 4 bases from J, the junction kept 7 bases outside the gene matches. The CDR3 DNA follows: TGCAGCGTTGAGTTAGCCGGGACAGGGAATCAGCCCCAGCATTTT. It translates to CSVELAGTGNQPQHF. The entire variable domain, with the rest obtained from reference TRBV29-1 and TRBJ1-5, is as follows: SAVISQKPSRDICQRGTSLTIQCQVDSQVTMMFWYRQQPGQSLTLIATANQGSEATYESGFVIDKFPISRPNLTFSTLTVSNMSPEDSSIYLCSVELAGTGNQPQHFGDGTRLSIL.

This chain uses TRBV2 with TRBJ1-4; a possible D gene is TRBD1 (6 bases). This CDR3 region has 15 residues. CDR1 is SNHLY, CDR2 FYNNEI, per germline. V lost 2 bases and J lost 7, with 14 bases in between. Written as DNA, the CDR3 is TGTGCCAGCAGTGAAACAGGGCGCGGGAGTGAAAAACTGTTTTTT. Translation gives CASSETGRGSEKLFF.

CDR3 in amino acids: CASSPPGRDSTEAFF. The CDR3 DNA reads as TGTGCCAGCTCACCACCAGGGAGGGATTCCACTGAAGCTTTCTTT. The chain uses TRBV18 and TRBJ1-1; unclear D gene. The germline CDR1 and CDR2 sequences are KGHSH and LQKENI. V was trimmed by 0 bases and J by 4 bases, leaving 12 bases between them. There are 15 residues in the CDR3.

The rearrangement uses TRBV28 and TRBJ1-2, with TRBD1 matching over 8 bases. The V segment lost 5 bases and the J segment 4 bases; nucleotides outside the gene matches: 3. Germline V gene data show CDR1 as MDHEN and CDR2 as SYDVKM. The CDR3 spans 13 residues. The CDR3 nucleotides are TGTGCCAGCAGTCAGGGACAGGTCTATGGCTACACCTTC. Translation: CASSQGQVYGYTF.